The clone carrying this T cell receptor beta chain has just a few counts. The V gene lost 3 bases and the J gene lost 7 bases, with 19 bases spanning the gap. There are 17 residues in the CDR3. Germline V gives CDR1 LNHDA, CDR2 SQIVND (reference sequence). The data belong to a study of tumor-infiltrating lymphocytes in primary liver carcinoma. The template, 450 to 650 ng total RNA, yielded TCR beta cDNA made with a constant-region primer. What produced the TCR beta libraries was three nested multiplex PCR rounds using slightly modified ARM-PCR. Rounds one and two of PCR, each of 9 to 11 cycles, were primed with TRBV1-TRBV30 forward primers and a C-beta reverse primer. TCRdb reprocessed the multiplex PCR reads via MiXCR and lists one record per CDR3 protein. This sample has about 310,000 distinct CDR3 sequences, with approximately 60% found just once. Extraction also yielded germline DNA, while blood RNA was obtained from unsorted whole blood.

The V and J genes are TRBV19 and TRBJ1-6; tentative D call: TRBD1 (5 bases). The sequence was obtained from a man between 40 and 49 years old with primary liver carcinoma and hepatitis B virus infection. The source material was peripheral blood. This CDR3 is CASSIPTDIKGNSPLHF. The CDR3 DNA follows: TGTGCCAGTAGTATTCCGACAGACATCAAGGGAAATTCACCCCTCCACTTT.